This T cell receptor beta chain was captured by sequencing in a study of T cell clonality in common variable immunodeficiency. Findings of the study overall: Common variable immunodeficiency TCR beta sequences reportedly had fewer deletions and N-nucleotide insertions. Fewer TCRbeta clones were shared among CVID subjects than controls. Links between repertoire features and CVID complications were heterogeneity-limited.

Sequenced by immunoSEQ multiplex PCR; TCRdb stores in-frame clones only, minus some. The sample holds 35,000 or so clones, and no clone turns up only once. The length of the CDR3 is 14 residues. Germline CDR1 reads SNHLY; CDR2 reads FYNNEI. With V trimmed by 1 base and J by 4 bases, 1 base remained unmatched. This clone has ten or more counts. What it binds is not known. Coverage ceases 3 residues before the CDR3 finishes, and the germline J gene fills in the end. The specimen sequenced was peripheral blood mononuclear cells. This clonotype was obtained from a person aged 18 to 75 in good health. This chain links TRBV2 with TRBJ2-7; 10 bases are a match to TRBD2. The CDR3 sequence is CASSEGTSGYEQYF. The part of the CDR3 DNA that was read is TGTGCCAGCAGTGAAGGGACTAGCGGTTACGAG.